The entry below describes one TCR beta chain. Original processing methods: Reference gene primers were amplified, and this amplification served to estimate nucleated cell counts. TCRdb's table, derived via immunoSEQ multiplex PCR, lists solely in-frame clones and lacks some. Clone size and the V and J calls come from that table; the DNA yielded D and trimming. The sample records about 100,000 clones, 80% being singletons. The CDR3 spans 17 residues. With 1 base clipped from V and 3 bases from J, the junction kept 7 bases outside the gene matches. CDR1 and CDR2 from the germline V gene are SGHDT and YYEEEE. This entry belongs to a study of blood T cell repertoires in COVID-19. Overall study context: COVID-19 samples, acute and convalescent, were from the United States, Italy and Spain.

The origin of this receptor is a human donor in a cohort sampled during active COVID-19. This sequence joins TRBV5-6 and TRBJ1-2, with 12 bases lining up with TRBD1. The specimen was peripheral blood. The CDR3 loop is CASSLLGQGATDYGYTF. DNA for the CDR3: TGTGCCAGCAGCTTGTTGGGACAGGGGGCGACAGACTATGGCTACACCTTC.